This TCR beta chain was sequenced in a study of cytotoxic CD8 clonotypes in ibrutinib-treated CLL. Whole-study context: Patient counts were some 11 relapsed/refractory, about 14 treatment-naive and fewer than 18 IGHV unmutated. Specimens for response were gathered following a median 12 months of therapy, spanning 6 to 36.

Note on this clone: Its antigen is currently unknown.

Overall study findings and caveats: The study found clonality rose at ibrutinib response, then fell toward baseline at progression.

As input for TCR beta libraries, around 2 micrograms of genomic DNA came from cryopreserved PBMCs. The repertoire was sequenced with immunoSEQ multiplex PCR; TCRdb's copy has only in-frame clones and lacks some. Of approximately 53,000 clones listed, over 80% are singletons. This CDR3 region has 13 residues. Per germline, CDR1 MNHNS and CDR2 SASEGT. Trimming removed 7 bases from V and 4 bases from J; junction bases left unmatched: 7. The sample here was PBMCs, taken after 24 months of ibrutinib treatment. The rearrangement uses TRBV6-1 and TRBJ2-7; TRBD1 matches 7 bases. The TCR was taken from a human donor with chronic lymphocytic leukemia. This CDR3 is CASNQGERYEQYF. The CDR3 nucleotides read TGTGCCAGCAATCAGGGGGAGAGGTACGAGCAGTACTTC.